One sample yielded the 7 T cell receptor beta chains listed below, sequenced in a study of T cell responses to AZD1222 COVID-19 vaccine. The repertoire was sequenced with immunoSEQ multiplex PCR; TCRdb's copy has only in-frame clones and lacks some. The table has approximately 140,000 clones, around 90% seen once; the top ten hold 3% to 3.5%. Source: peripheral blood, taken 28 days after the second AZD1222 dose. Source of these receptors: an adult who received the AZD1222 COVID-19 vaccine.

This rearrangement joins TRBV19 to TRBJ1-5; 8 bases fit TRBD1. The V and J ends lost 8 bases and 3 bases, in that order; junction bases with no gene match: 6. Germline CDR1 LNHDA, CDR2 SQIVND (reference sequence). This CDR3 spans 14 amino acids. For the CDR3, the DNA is TGTGCCAGTGGGACAGGAGTTTACAATCAGCCCCAGCATTTT. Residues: CASGTGVYNQPQHF. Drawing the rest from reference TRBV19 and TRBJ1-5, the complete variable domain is DGGITQSPKYLFRKEGQNVTLSCEQNLNHDAMYWYRQDPGQGLRLIYYSQIVNDFQKGDIAEGYSVSREKKESFPLTVTSAQKNPTAFYLCASGTGVYNQPQHFGDGTRLSIL.

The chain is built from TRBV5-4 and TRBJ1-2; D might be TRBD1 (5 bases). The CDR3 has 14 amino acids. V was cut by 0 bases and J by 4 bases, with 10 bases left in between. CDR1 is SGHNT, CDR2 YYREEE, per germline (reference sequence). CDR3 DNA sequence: TGTGCCAGCAGCTTGGATTGGGGACTCTATGGCTACACCTTC. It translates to CASSLDWGLYGYTF.

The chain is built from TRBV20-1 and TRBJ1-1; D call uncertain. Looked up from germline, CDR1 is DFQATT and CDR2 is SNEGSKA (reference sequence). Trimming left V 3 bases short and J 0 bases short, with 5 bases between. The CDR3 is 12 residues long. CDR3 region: CSASRMNTEAFF. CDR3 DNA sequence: TGCAGTGCTAGTCGTATGAACACTGAAGCTTTCTTT.

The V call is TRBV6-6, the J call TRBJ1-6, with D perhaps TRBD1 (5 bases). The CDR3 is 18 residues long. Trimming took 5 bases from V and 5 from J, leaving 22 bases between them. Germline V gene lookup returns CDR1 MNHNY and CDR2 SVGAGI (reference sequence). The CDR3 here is CASSPDGGRGINNSPLHF. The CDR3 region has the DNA TGTGCCAGCAGTCCCGACGGCGGAAGGGGAATTAATAATTCACCCCTCCACTTT.

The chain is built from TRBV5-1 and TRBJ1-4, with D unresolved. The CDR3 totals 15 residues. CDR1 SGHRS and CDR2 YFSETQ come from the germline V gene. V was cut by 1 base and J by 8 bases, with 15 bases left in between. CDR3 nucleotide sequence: TGCGCCAGCAGCTTGCGTAGGGCAGGAGGGGAAAAACTGTTTTTT. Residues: CASSLRRAGGEKLFF. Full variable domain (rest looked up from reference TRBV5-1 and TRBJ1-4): KAGVTQTPRYLIKTRGQQVTLSCSPISGHRSVSWYQQTPGQGLQFLFEYFSETQRNKGNFPGRFSGRQFSNSRSEMNVSTLELGDSALYLCASSLRRAGGEKLFFGSGTQLSVL.

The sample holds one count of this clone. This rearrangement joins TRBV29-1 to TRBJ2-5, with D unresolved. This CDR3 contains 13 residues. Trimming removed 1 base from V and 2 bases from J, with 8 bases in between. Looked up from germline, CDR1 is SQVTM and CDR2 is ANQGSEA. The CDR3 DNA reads TGCAGCGTTGAAGGGATACCACAAGAGACCCAGTACTTC. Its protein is CSVEGIPQETQYF.

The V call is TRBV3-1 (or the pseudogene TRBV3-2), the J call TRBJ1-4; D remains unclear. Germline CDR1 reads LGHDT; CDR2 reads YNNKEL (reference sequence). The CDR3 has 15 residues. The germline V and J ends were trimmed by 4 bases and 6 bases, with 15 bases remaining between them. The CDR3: CASSPSLFGDEKLFF. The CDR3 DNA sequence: TGTGCCAGCAGCCCTTCCCTCTTCGGAGATGAAAAACTGTTTTTT.